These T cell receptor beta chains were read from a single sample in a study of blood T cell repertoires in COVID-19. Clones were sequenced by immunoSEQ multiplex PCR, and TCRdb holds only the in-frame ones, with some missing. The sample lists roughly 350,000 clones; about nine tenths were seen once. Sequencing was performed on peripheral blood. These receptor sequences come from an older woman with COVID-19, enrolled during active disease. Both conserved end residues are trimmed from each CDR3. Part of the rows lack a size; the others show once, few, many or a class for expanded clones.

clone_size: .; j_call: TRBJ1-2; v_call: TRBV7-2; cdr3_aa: ASNFQGNYGYT
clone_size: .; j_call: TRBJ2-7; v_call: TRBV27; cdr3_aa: ASSSSRQALFYEQY
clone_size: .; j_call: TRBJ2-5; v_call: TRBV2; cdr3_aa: ASSFSGGLQETQY
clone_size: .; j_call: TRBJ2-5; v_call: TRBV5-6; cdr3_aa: ASSLESKQETQY
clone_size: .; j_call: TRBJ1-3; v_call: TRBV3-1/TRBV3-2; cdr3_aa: ASSQDRAFSGNTIY
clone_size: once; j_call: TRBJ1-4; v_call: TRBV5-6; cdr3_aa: ASSVRGLGEKLF
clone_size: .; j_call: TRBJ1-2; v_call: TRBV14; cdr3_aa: ASSRDRTYGYT
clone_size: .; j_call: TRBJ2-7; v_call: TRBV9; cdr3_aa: ASSPFPGTYEQY
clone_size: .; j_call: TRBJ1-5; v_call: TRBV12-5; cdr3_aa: ASGLVGSGQPQH
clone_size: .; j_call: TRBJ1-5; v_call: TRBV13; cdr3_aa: ASFRGGPSNQPQH
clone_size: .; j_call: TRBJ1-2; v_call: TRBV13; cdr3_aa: ASSFSGGSGYT
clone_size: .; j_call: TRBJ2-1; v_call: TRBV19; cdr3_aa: ASSIGQGLGEQF
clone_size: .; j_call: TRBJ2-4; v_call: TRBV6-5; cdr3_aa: ANRGGFSFENIQY
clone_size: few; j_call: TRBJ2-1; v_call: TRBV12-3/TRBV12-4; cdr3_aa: ASRGTGLQEQF
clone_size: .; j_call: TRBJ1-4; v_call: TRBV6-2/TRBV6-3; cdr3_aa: ASSSRQVNEKLF
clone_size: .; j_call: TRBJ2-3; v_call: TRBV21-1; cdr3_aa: ASSARTTSTDTQY
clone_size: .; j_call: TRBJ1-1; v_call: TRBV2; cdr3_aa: ASSESRGQGNTEAF
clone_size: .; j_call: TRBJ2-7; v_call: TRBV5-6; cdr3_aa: ASTPGGGGSYEQY
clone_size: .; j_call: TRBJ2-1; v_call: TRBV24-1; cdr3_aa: ATSDPKAGVYNEQF
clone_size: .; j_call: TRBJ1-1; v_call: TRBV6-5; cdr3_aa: ASSFTGVTEAF
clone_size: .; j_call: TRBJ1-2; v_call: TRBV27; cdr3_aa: ASSLTGTGPYGYT
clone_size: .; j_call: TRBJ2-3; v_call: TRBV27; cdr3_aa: ASSNVAEKRTDTQY
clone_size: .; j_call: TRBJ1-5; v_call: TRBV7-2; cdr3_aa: ASSIKGDQPQH
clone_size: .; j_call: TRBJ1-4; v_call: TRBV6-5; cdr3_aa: ASRPRGEKLF
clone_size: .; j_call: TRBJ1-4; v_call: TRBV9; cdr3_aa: ASSARQGVNEKLF
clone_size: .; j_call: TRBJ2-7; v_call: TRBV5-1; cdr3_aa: ASSFLAGGTYEQY
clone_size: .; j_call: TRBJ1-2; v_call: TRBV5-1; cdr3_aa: ASSLGQGSPRGYT
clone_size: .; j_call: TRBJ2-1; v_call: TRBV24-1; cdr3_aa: ATSGTGSLSYNEQF